What follows is one T cell receptor (beta chain) and its context. The antigen is undetermined. In germline, CDR1 is MNHEY, CDR2 SMNVEV (reference sequence). Trimming at V came to 4 bases and at J to 1 base, leaving 4 bases not matched to a gene. CDR3 length equals 17 residues. The data belong to a study of OX40 agonist ivuxolimab in advanced cancers. On the study more broadly: Past anti-PD-1, anti-PD-L1 or anti-CTLA-4 therapy was accepted, and around 40% had received some. Partial responses were achieved by three patients, one with hepatocellular carcinoma and two with cutaneous melanoma. General study results and limits: Determination of antigen specificity was not performed for the expanded peripheral T cells.

TCRdb's copy holds only in-frame clones and misses some; the assay was immunoSEQ multiplex PCR. The sample has about 45,000 clones; 84% are singletons. The TCR originated in an adult with an advanced solid tumor such as melanoma, head and neck, liver or kidney cancer. Specimen: CD4+ or CD8+ T cells sorted from blood, collected in a trial of the OX40 agonist ivuxolimab. The chain employs TRBV27 and TRBJ2-2; 12 nucleotides match TRBD2. CDR3 amino acids: CASSSPGLAGNTGELFF. The CDR3 region has the DNA TGTGCCAGCAGTTCGCCGGGACTAGCGGGGAACACCGGGGAGCTGTTTTTT.